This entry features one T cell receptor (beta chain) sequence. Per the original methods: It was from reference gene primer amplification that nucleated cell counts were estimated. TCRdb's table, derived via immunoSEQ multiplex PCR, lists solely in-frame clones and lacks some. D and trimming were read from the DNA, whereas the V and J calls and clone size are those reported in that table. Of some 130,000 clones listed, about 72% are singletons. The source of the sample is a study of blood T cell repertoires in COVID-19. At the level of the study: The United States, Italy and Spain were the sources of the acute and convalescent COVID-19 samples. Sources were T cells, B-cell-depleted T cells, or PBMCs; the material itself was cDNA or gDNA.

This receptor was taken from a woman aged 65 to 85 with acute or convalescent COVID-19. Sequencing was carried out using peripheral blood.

DNA for the CDR3: TGTGCCAGCAATAAGGGAGGGGGGACAGGGTACACCGGGGAGCTGTTTTTT. As protein: CASNKGGGTGYTGELFF. This chain joins TRBV2 and TRBJ2-2; TRBD1 matches 9 bases. This CDR3 has 17 residues. The ends lost 7 bases at V and 3 bases at J; junction bases unmatched: 12. Germline V gene data show CDR1 as SNHLY and CDR2 as FYNNEI.